The clone carrying this T cell receptor beta chain was observed a handful of times. As yet, its antigen is unknown. The CDR3 length is 16 residues. CDR1 and CDR2 (germline): SEHNR, FQNEAQ (reference sequence). V gave up 2 bases and J gave up 6 bases; unmatched junction bases: 4. In TCRdb, the reads were re-called with MiXCR into one record per CDR3 protein. Of hundreds of thousands of distinct CDR3 sequences in the sample, about 17% are singletons; the top ten hold more than 10%. This specimen belongs to a study of T cell repertoires in cytomegalovirus infection. Study overall: CMV infection and matching HLA type were both indicated by public TCR beta signatures.

General observations from the study: Dominating the ex vivo response were TCR beta clonotypes that were CMV-specific and HLA-C-restricted. Totalled public TCR beta family frequency picked out people who carried CMV plus the relevant HLA.

The sample consisted of PBMCs. The TCR originated in a human donor in good health (CMV status not recorded). Some clones in this sample may be carry-over from other donors' samples. The chain uses TRBV7-9 and TRBJ2-2; 12 bases agree with TRBD1. The CDR3 DNA sequence: TGTGCCAGCAGCTTAAAGGGGACAGGGGGCTCCGGGGAGCTGTTTTTT. As protein: CASSLKGTGGSGELFF.